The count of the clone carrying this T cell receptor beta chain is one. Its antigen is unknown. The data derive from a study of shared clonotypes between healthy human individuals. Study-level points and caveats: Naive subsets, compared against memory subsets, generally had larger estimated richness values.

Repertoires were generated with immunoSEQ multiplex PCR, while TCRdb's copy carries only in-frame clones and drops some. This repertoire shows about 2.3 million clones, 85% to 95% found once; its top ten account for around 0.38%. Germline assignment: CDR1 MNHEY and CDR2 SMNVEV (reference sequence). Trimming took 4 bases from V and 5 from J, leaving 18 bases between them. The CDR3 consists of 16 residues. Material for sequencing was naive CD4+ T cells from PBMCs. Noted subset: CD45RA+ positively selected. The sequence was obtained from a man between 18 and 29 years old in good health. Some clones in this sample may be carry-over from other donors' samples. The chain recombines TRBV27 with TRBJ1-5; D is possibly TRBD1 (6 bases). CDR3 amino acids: CASSSSRGEEDQPQHF. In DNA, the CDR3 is TGTGCCAGCAGTTCGAGCAGGGGAGAAGAGGATCAGCCCCAGCATTTT.